Each of the 29 T cell receptor beta chains below was sequenced from the same sample in a study of shared clonotypes between healthy human individuals. TCRdb keeps only in-frame clones here, not all; method: immunoSEQ multiplex PCR. The profile shows more than 2,000,000 clones, around nine tenths of them singletons. The sequenced material came from naive CD4+ T cells sorted from blood. The subset here: CD45RA+ positively selected. Receptor source: a young man in good health.

This chain links TRBV6-6 with TRBJ1-3; D call uncertain. The CDR3 runs 15 residues. Germline assignment: CDR1 MNHNY and CDR2 SVGAGI (reference sequence). The germline V and J ends were trimmed by 0 bases and 2 bases, with 8 bases remaining between them. CDR3: CASSYSDWAGNTIYF. CDR3 in DNA: TGTGCCAGCAGTTACTCCGACTGGGCTGGAAACACCATATATTTT.

This chain joins TRBV28 and TRBJ2-2, with D unclear. Germline V gene lookup returns CDR1 MDHEN and CDR2 SYDVKM. Between the trimmed V and J ends, which lost 6 bases and 4 bases, there was a span of 9 bases. The CDR3 runs to 13 residues. Here the CDR3 DNA reads TGTGCCAGCAGATCCATGGTCACCGGGGAGCTGTTTTTT. Protein sequence: CASRSMVTGELFF. Full variable domain (missing parts from reference TRBV28 and TRBJ2-2): DVKVTQSSRYLVKRTGEKVFLECVQDMDHENMFWYRQDPGLGLRLIYFSYDVKMKEKGDIPEGYSVSREKKERFSLILESASTNQTSMYLCASRSMVTGELFFGEGSRLTVL.

CDR3 residues: CASSSNIGQLEAFF. In nucleotides, the CDR3 is TGTGCCAGCAGCTCGAATATCGGGCAGTTGGAAGCTTTCTTT. The chain recombines TRBV5-6 with TRBJ1-1; D unclear. The CDR3 covers 14 residues. Trimming took off 3 bases at V and 8 bases at J, with 17 bases between the two ends. Germline V gene data show CDR1 as SGHDT and CDR2 as YYEEEE. Using reference TRBV5-6 and TRBJ1-1 for the parts outside the CDR3, the full variable domain is DAGVTQSPTHLIKTRGQQVTLRCSPKSGHDTVSWYQQALGQGPQFIFQYYEEEERQRGNFPDRFSGHQFPNYSSELNVNALLLGDSALYLCASSSNIGQLEAFFGQGTRLTVV.

The chain carries TRBV28 and TRBJ2-5, with 7 bases that match TRBD2. CDR3 size: 15 residues. CDR1 is MDHEN and CDR2 is SYDVKM in the germline V gene. The ends lost 6 bases at V and 2 bases at J; junction bases unmatched: 9. CDR3 residues: CASSPRGDWQETQYF. CDR3 coding DNA: TGTGCCAGCAGCCCCCGGGGGGACTGGCAAGAGACCCAGTACTTC.

The gene calls are TRBV7-2 and TRBJ2-1; the match to TRBD2 covers 9 bases. CDR1 is SGHTA and CDR2 is FQGNSA in the germline V gene. The CDR3 contains 15 residues. With 5 bases clipped from V and 4 bases from J, the junction kept 6 bases outside the gene matches. The CDR3 loop is CASSDRTSVYNEQFF. The CDR3 DNA is TGTGCCAGCAGCGATCGGACTAGCGTGTACAATGAGCAGTTCTTC.

The chain carries TRBV2 and TRBJ1-6; possible D gene TRBD1, 5 bases. This CDR3 contains 13 residues. CDR1 is SNHLY and CDR2 is FYNNEI in the germline V gene. Trimming took 4 bases from V and 11 from J, leaving 12 bases between them. In DNA form, the CDR3 reads TGTGCCAGCAGTGTGGAGGGGAGCCCACCCCTCCACTTT. This translates into CASSVEGSPPLHF.

This sequence joins TRBV5-1 and TRBJ2-3, with 9 positions matching TRBD1. The J segment lost 2 bases and the V segment lost 4 bases, leaving 5 bases of the junction unmatched. Per the germline V gene, CDR1 is SGHRS and CDR2 is YFSETQ. The CDR3 totals 15 residues. CDR3 DNA sequence: TGCGCCAGCAGCCGGGGACAGGGAACCACAGATACGCAGTATTTT. Translation: CASSRGQGTTDTQYF.

The chain has TRBV14 and TRBJ2-3; 10 bases fit TRBD2. V lost 4 bases to trimming and J lost 4 bases; unmatched junction nucleotides: 5. The germline CDR1 and CDR2 sequences are SGHDN and FVKESK. The CDR3 sequence is 15 residues long. The CDR3, as DNA: TGTGCCAGCAGCCGCCGAGCGGGAGGGGCAGATACGCAGTATTTT. Amino acids: CASSRRAGGADTQYF.

The rearrangement uses TRBV30 and TRBJ2-1, with unresolved D. Per the germline V gene, CDR1 is GTSNPN and CDR2 is SVGIG (reference sequence). The CDR3 is 21 residues long. Trimming removed 1 base from V and 7 bases from J, with 35 bases in between. The DNA for the CDR3 is TGTGCCTGGAGTGGGGCAGTCCGTATCACCACCCGACTCTCAAACCGAAATGAGCAGTTCTTC. This gives the protein CAWSGAVRITTRLSNRNEQFF.

This clone was counted a single time. The same CDR3 arises from other DNA sequences in this sample as well. J is TRBJ2-3 and V is TRBV10-1; possibly TRBD1 for D (6 bases). CDR1 is WNHNN, CDR2 SYGVQD, per germline (reference sequence). This CDR3 has 13 residues. Trimming cost V 6 bases and J 0 bases, with 7 bases left between them. This chain's CDR3 is CASRDSSTDTQYF. The CDR3 DNA sequence: TGCGCCAGCAGGGACAGTAGCACAGATACGCAGTATTTT.

The rearrangement joins TRBV30 to TRBJ2-5, with 10 bases that match TRBD2. The CDR3 has 14 amino acids. Germline V CDR1 and CDR2: GTSNPN, SVGIG (reference sequence). Here the CDR3 DNA reads TGTGGCCTTGGAGCGGGAGGGCTTGGGGAGACCCAGTACTTC. Its protein is CGLGAGGLGETQYF.

The chain couples TRBV5-6 to TRBJ1-3; D unclear. Trimming pared 0 bases from V and 0 bases from J, leaving 16 bases between. The length of the CDR3 is 18 residues. Looked up from germline, CDR1 is SGHDT and CDR2 is YYEEEE. The DNA of the CDR3 is TGTGCCAGCAGCTTGGTCGATCGGGCAGGCGTCTCTGGAAACACCATATATTTT. Translation: CASSLVDRAGVSGNTIYF. The whole variable domain, remainder taken from reference TRBV5-6 and TRBJ1-3, is DAGVTQSPTHLIKTRGQQVTLRCSPKSGHDTVSWYQQALGQGPQFIFQYYEEEERQRGNFPDRFSGHQFPNYSSELNVNALLLGDSALYLCASSLVDRAGVSGNTIYFGEGSWLTVV.

The chain links TRBV12-5 to TRBJ2-5; tentatively, D is TRBD1 or TRBD2 (5 bases each). Germline lookup yields CDR1 LGHNT and CDR2 FRNRAP. Trimming shortened V by 5 bases and J by 3 bases, and 16 bases separated the two germline ends. CDR3 length equals 15 residues. CDR3 sequence reads: CASGPGRLVEETQYF. CDR3 bases: TGTGCTAGTGGTCCGGGACGCCTGGTCGAAGAGACCCAGTACTTC.

V usage is TRBV6-6 and J usage is TRBJ2-3, with a weak D call TRBD2 (5 bases). Trimming left V 1 base short and J 0 bases short, with 8 bases between. Germline V gene lookup returns CDR1 MNHNY and CDR2 SVGAGI (reference sequence). This CDR3 contains 15 residues. CDR3: CASSYLGSSTDTQYF. CDR3 nucleotide sequence: TGTGCCAGCAGTTACTTGGGGAGTAGCACAGATACGCAGTATTTT.

V gene TRBV29-1 combines with J gene TRBJ2-1, with 11 bases that match TRBD2. V was clipped by 3 bases and J by 4 bases; unmatched bases: 5. The CDR3 spans 15 residues. Germline V gene data show CDR1 as SQVTM and CDR2 as ANQGSEA. The CDR3 coding sequence is TGCAGCGTTGAGACTAGCGGGACAGTATACAATGAGCAGTTCTTC. This encodes CSVETSGTVYNEQFF.

V gene TRBV19 combines with J gene TRBJ2-3; 7 nucleotides match TRBD1. The CDR3 spans 15 residues. With 4 bases clipped from V and 2 bases from J, the junction kept 6 bases outside the gene matches. The germline V gene has CDR1 LNHDA and CDR2 SQIVND (reference sequence). CDR3: CASSTRQGVTDTQYF. The CDR3 coding sequence is TGTGCCAGTAGTACACGACAGGGCGTCACAGATACGCAGTATTTT.

The J gene is TRBJ1-2, the V gene TRBV6-5, with 8 positions matching TRBD1. The CDR3 has 14 residues. J was trimmed by 5 bases and V by 7 bases; bases with no gene match: 9. CDR1 and CDR2 (germline): MNHEY, SVGAGI. The CDR3 DNA reads as TGTGCCAGCACCCGGGGGGACAGGCTTTATGGCTACACCTTC. It is translated as CASTRGDRLYGYTF.

This chain joins TRBV7-9 and TRBJ2-3, with D unresolved. Per germline, CDR1 SEHNR and CDR2 FQNEAQ (reference sequence). This CDR3 has 11 amino acids. Trimming left V 5 bases short and J 6 bases short, with 6 bases between. The CDR3 DNA reads as TGTGCCAGCAGCCCTAAGGATACGCAGTATTTT. Encoded protein: CASSPKDTQYF.

This chain connects TRBV30 to TRBJ2-6, with D tentatively TRBD1 (6 bases). From germline, CDR1 is GTSNPN and CDR2 SVGIG (reference sequence). This CDR3 has 18 amino acids. Trimming stripped 0 bases from V and 0 bases from J, with 15 bases between. DNA of the CDR3: TGTGCCTGGAGTGTACTTAGGACAGCCGTCTCTGGGGCCAACGTCCTGACTTTC. Translating it yields CAWSVLRTAVSGANVLTF.

This chain connects TRBV5-1 to TRBJ1-4; D may be TRBD1 (6 bases). The V and J ends lost 2 bases and 8 bases respectively, with 16 bases between them. The CDR3 extends over 15 amino acids. Per the germline V gene, CDR1 is SGHRS and CDR2 is YFSETQ. The CDR3 sequence is CASSLPTDSYEKLFF. The CDR3 nucleotides are TGCGCCAGCAGCTTACCGACGGACAGTTACGAAAAACTGTTTTTT.

This clone appeared a single time. This rearrangement joins TRBV2 to TRBJ2-3; 7 bases line up with TRBD2. Germline trimming cut 8 bases from V and 0 bases from J; bases unmatched to any gene: 5. The CDR3 loop spans 14 amino acids. Germline-derived CDR1 and CDR2 are SNHLY and FYNNEI. The CDR3 DNA reads TGTGCCAGCTATGGGACTATTAGCACAGATACGCAGTATTTT. This translates into CASYGTISTDTQYF.

V gene TRBV27 combines with J gene TRBJ2-2, with TRBD2 as a possible D gene (6 bases). Trimming took 7 bases from V and 6 from J, leaving 18 bases between them. The CDR3 extends over 15 amino acids. CDR1 is MNHEY and CDR2 is SMNVEV in the germline V gene (reference sequence). CDR3 loop: CASKRREPVAGELFF. The CDR3 nucleotides are TGTGCCAGCAAGAGGAGGGAGCCAGTCGCCGGGGAGCTGTTTTTT.

V is TRBV5-8 and J is TRBJ2-2; D remains unclear. This CDR3 region has 15 residues. Germline lookup yields CDR1 SGHTS and CDR2 YDEGEE. Trimming stripped 4 bases from V and 1 base from J, with 11 bases between. The CDR3 coding sequence is TGTGCCAGCAGCCAGGACGGATTGAACACCGGGGAGCTGTTTTTT. It encodes CASSQDGLNTGELFF.

V is TRBV10-3 and J is TRBJ1-1; D gene uncertain. In germline, CDR1 is ENHRY, CDR2 SYGVKD. This CDR3 is built from 15 residues. Trimming took off 6 bases at V and 3 bases at J, with 17 bases between the two ends. The CDR3 reads CAIRQAEGIYTEAFF. The CDR3 coding sequence is TGTGCCATCAGGCAGGCGGAGGGAATTTACACTGAAGCTTTCTTT.

This clone was observed a single time. Within the sample, other DNA sequences also encode this same CDR3. The chain carries TRBV5-1 and TRBJ1-4, with a tentative D call TRBD1 (6 bases). The CDR3 runs 14 residues. V was shortened by 0 bases and J by 5 bases, with 8 bases between the two germline ends. The germline V gene encodes CDR1 SGHRS and CDR2 YFSETQ. The CDR3 loop reads CASSLAGANEKLFF. The CDR3 DNA is TGCGCCAGCAGCTTGGCGGGGGCGAATGAAAAACTGTTTTTT.

The V and J genes are TRBV19 and TRBJ1-1, with D unresolved. Trimming removed 7 bases at V and 0 bases at J, with 9 bases between. This CDR3 is built from 13 residues. CDR1 is LNHDA, CDR2 SQIVND, per germline (reference sequence). CDR3 in amino acids: CASTLTLNTEAFF. Here the CDR3 DNA reads TGTGCCAGTACCTTAACGTTGAACACTGAAGCTTTCTTT.

A note on this clone: The identical CDR3 is also encoded by other nucleotide sequences in the sample. The chain couples TRBV11-3 to TRBJ2-3; D unclear. V was trimmed by 5 bases and J by 0 bases, leaving 6 bases between them. The CDR3 totals 13 residues. CDR1 is SGHNT and CDR2 is YENEEA in the germline V gene. The CDR3 coding sequence is TGTGCCAGCAGCCTCGGGAGCACAGATACGCAGTATTTT. It yields the protein CASSLGSTDTQYF. The full variable domain, in which reference TRBV11-3 and TRBJ2-3 provide the parts outside the CDR3, is EAGVVQSPRYKIIEKKQPVAFWCNPISGHNTLYWYLQNLGQGPELLIRYENEEAVDDSQLPKDRFSAERLKGVDSTLKIQPAELGDSAVYLCASSLGSTDTQYFGPGTRLTVL.

The rearrangement links TRBV6-6 to TRBJ2-7; TRBD1 is a possible D gene (6 bases). Trimming took off 6 bases at V and 7 bases at J, with 13 bases between the two ends. The CDR3 is made up of 12 amino acids. Looked up from germline, CDR1 is MNHNY and CDR2 is SVGAGI (reference sequence). CDR3 in amino acids: CASSPGVWEQYF. CDR3 DNA: TGTGCCAGCAGCCCAGGGGTGTGGGAGCAGTACTTC.

This chain links TRBV4-1 with TRBJ2-1; D could derive from TRBD1 or TRBD2 (5 bases each). Trimming took off 5 bases at V and 2 bases at J, with 13 bases between the two ends. CDR1 MGHRA and CDR2 YSYEKL come from the germline V gene. This CDR3 is built from 15 residues. The CDR3 nucleotides are TGCGCCAGCAGCGAGGATTTGGGGGCCTACAATGAGCAGTTCTTC. Translating gives CASSEDLGAYNEQFF.